The sequence of this T cell receptor beta chain was determined in a study of shared clonotypes between healthy human individuals. Study results and caveats: Researchers sampled blood only, noting tissue repertoires likely differ.

Genomic DNA belonging to each subset was distributed in equal measure over several immunoSEQ plates. Input per replicate PCR of unsorted PBMC was about 330 ng DNA, corresponding to around 30,000 T cell genomes. Researchers sequenced unsorted PBMC DNA using ten immunoSEQ deep assay plates. Produced via immunoSEQ multiplex PCR; TCRdb's table is partial and in-frame only. The sample holds roughly 500,000 clones, 81% seen once. About this clone: The antigen remains undetermined.

Input material: PBMCs. This sequence originates from a woman aged 40 to 55 in good health. Some clones in this sample may be carry-over from other donors' samples.

The CDR3 DNA reads TGCGCCAGCAGGCCGGGACAGGGTCCTGGAAACACCATATATTTT. Translating it yields CASRPGQGPGNTIYF. The V and J genes are TRBV10-1 and TRBJ1-3; TRBD1 matches at 9 bases. J was trimmed by 2 bases and V by 6 bases; bases with no gene match: 5. CDR1 and CDR2 from the germline V gene are WNHNN and SYGVQD (reference sequence). There are 15 residues in the CDR3.